Shown below are 12 T cell receptor beta chains from a single sample sequenced in a study of radiotherapy plus CTLA-4 blockade in lung cancer. Profiled with immunoSEQ multiplex PCR; TCRdb holds only in-frame clones, not every one. Of 53,000 or so clones listed, about 88% are singletons. The sample here was peripheral blood, taken from a patient treated with radiotherapy plus ipilimumab. All receptors come from a human donor with non-small cell lung cancer that progressed on radiotherapy plus ipilimumab. Some clones in this sample may be carry-over from other donors' samples.

The J gene is TRBJ1-5, the V gene TRBV27; 8 nucleotides agree with TRBD1. CDR1 MNHEY and CDR2 SMNVEV come from the germline V gene (reference sequence). This CDR3 comprises 14 residues. J lost 3 bases, V lost 3 bases, and 1 base had no gene match. The CDR3: CASSLGQVNQPQHF. The CDR3 bases are TGTGCCAGCAGTTTGGGACAGGTCAATCAGCCCCAGCATTTT.

The genes are TRBV5-6 and TRBJ1-2, with 7 bases aligning to TRBD1. CDR1 and CDR2 from the germline V gene are SGHDT and YYEEEE. The CDR3 has 17 residues. The V and J ends lost 1 base and 1 base, in that order; junction bases with no gene match: 10. Here the CDR3 reads CASSLHPTGVLNYGYTF. DNA for the CDR3: TGTGCCAGCAGCTTGCATCCTACAGGGGTACTTAACTATGGCTACACCTTC.

This chain connects TRBV7-2 to TRBJ2-7, with 8 bases aligning to TRBD2. The junction had 2 bases not matched to a gene; V was cut back by 2 bases and J by 2 bases. The CDR3 spans 14 residues. CDR1 and CDR2 from the germline V gene are SGHTA and FQGNSA. Here the CDR3 DNA reads TGTGCCAGCAGCTTATTAGCGGGGCCCTACGAGCAGTACTTC. It codes for CASSLLAGPYEQYF.

The V and J genes are TRBV10-2 and TRBJ1-5; tentative D call: TRBD1 (6 bases). CDR3 length: 16 residues. V lost 3 bases to trimming and J lost 3 bases, with 15 bases between them. CDR1 is WSHSY, CDR2 SAAADI, per germline. The CDR3 spells CASSDSGRGVNQPQHF. The DNA of the CDR3 is TGCGCCAGCAGTGATTCGGGCAGGGGAGTCAATCAGCCCCAGCATTTT.

This rearrangement joins TRBV6-5 to TRBJ2-5; D possibly corresponds to TRBD2 (7 bases). This CDR3 is 14 amino acids long. V was pared by 4 bases and J by 2 bases, with 11 bases between. CDR1 is MNHEY and CDR2 is SVGAGI in the germline V gene. The CDR3 loop is CASSWGGRQETQYF. CDR3 nucleotides: TGTGCCAGCAGTTGGGGGGGCCGACAAGAGACCCAGTACTTC.

This clone has just one count. The V call is TRBV19, the J call TRBJ2-3, with a possible D match to TRBD2 (5 bases). V was trimmed by 7 bases and J by 5 bases, leaving 22 bases between them. The germline gives CDR1 LNHDA, CDR2 SQIVND (reference sequence). This CDR3 has 16 amino acids. In DNA form, the CDR3 reads TGTGCCAGTAACTCAGACGTGGCATTTCGGGGAGATACGCAGTATTTT. This gives the protein CASNSDVAFRGDTQYF.

The J gene is TRBJ2-2, the V gene TRBV11-3, with 13 bases fitting TRBD2. Germline trimming cut 4 bases from V and 6 bases from J; bases unmatched to any gene: 5. Germline CDR1 is SGHNT and CDR2 is YENEEA. The CDR3 extends over 16 amino acids. The CDR3 region has the DNA TGTGCCAGCAGCTCCGGACTAGCGGGAGACCCCGGGGAGCTGTTTTTT. It is translated as CASSSGLAGDPGELFF.

V usage is TRBV29-1 and J usage is TRBJ2-1, with 7 positions matching TRBD2. V dropped 6 bases and J dropped 9; count of bases not matched to a gene: 2. Germline loops: CDR1 SQVTM, CDR2 ANQGSEA. The CDR3 length is 10 residues. CDR3 residues: CSVGEGEQFF. The CDR3, as DNA: TGCAGCGTAGGGGAGGGTGAGCAGTTCTTC.

This chain connects TRBV12-5 to TRBJ1-1, with D maybe TRBD1 (6 bases). This CDR3 region has 13 residues. CDR1 and CDR2 from the germline V gene are LGHNT and FRNRAP. V was cut by 6 bases and J by 1 base, with 9 bases left in between. CDR3 nucleotide sequence: TGTGCTAGTGGCGTACAGGGGAACACTGAAGCTTTCTTT. Its protein product is CASGVQGNTEAFF.

The chain carries TRBV29-1 and TRBJ2-3, with D tentatively TRBD2 (6 bases). CDR1 is SQVTM and CDR2 is ANQGSEA in the germline V gene. The CDR3 length is 15 residues. V was trimmed by 6 bases and J by 0 bases, leaving 16 bases between them. The CDR3 DNA reads as TGCAGCGTGGGAGGTGGTAGTGGGAGCACAGATACGCAGTATTTT. Protein product: CSVGGGSGSTDTQYF.

The chain recombines TRBV27 with TRBJ2-1, with 11 bases fitting TRBD2. V lost 2 bases and J lost 4; bases outside the gene matches: 1. The germline CDR1 and CDR2 sequences are MNHEY and SMNVEV (reference sequence). The CDR3 is 15 amino acids. The CDR3 is CASSLGTSGYNEQFF. CDR3 in DNA: TGTGCCAGCAGTTTAGGGACTAGCGGATACAATGAGCAGTTCTTC.

The chain joins TRBV9 to TRBJ2-3, with 10 bases that match TRBD2. Germline values: CDR1 SGDLS, CDR2 YYNGEE. Trimming removed 0 bases from V and 0 bases from J; junction bases left unmatched: 1. CDR3 size: 16 residues. CDR3 nucleotides: TGTGCCAGCAGCGTAGGGGGACTAGCGAGCACAGATACGCAGTATTTT. Translating it yields CASSVGGLASTDTQYF.